The 25 T cell receptor beta chains below were found in one sample sequenced in a study of T cell responses to AZD1222 COVID-19 vaccine. Profiled with immunoSEQ multiplex PCR; TCRdb holds only in-frame clones, not every one. Here the sample spans 50,000 to 60,000 clones, around 90% being singletons. Here the sequenced sample was peripheral blood, taken on day 0 of AZD1222 vaccination. All receptors come from an adult in good health.

The CDR3 protein is CSVPGPVTTEAFF. DNA for the CDR3: TGCAGCGTCCCAGGGCCAGTGACCACTGAAGCTTTCTTT. The rearrangement links TRBV29-1 to TRBJ1-1; a possible D gene is TRBD1 (5 bases). The CDR3 covers 13 residues. Trimming removed 6 bases at V and 4 bases at J, with 15 bases between. Germline CDR1 SQVTM, CDR2 ANQGSEA.

The gene calls are TRBV3-1 (or the pseudogene TRBV3-2) and TRBJ1-2, with D perhaps TRBD1 (6 bases). This CDR3 spans 15 amino acids. Germline V gives CDR1 LGHDT, CDR2 YNNKEL (reference sequence). The V gene lost 8 bases and the J gene lost 2 bases, with 18 bases spanning the gap. Here the CDR3 DNA reads TGTGCCAGCGCCCGAAGCAGGGGACCGAACTATGGCTACACCTTC. This sequence encodes CASARSRGPNYGYTF.

The chain couples TRBV19 to TRBJ1-3; D uncertain. The V gene lost 8 bases and the J gene lost 3 bases, with 8 bases spanning the gap. This CDR3 contains 12 residues. CDR1 and CDR2 from the germline V gene are LNHDA and SQIVND (reference sequence). The CDR3 here is CASQTDGNTIYF. The CDR3, as DNA: TGTGCCAGTCAGACGGATGGAAACACCATATATTTT.

V gene TRBV5-1 combines with J gene TRBJ2-1; 15 bases fit TRBD2. The CDR3 contains 16 residues. V shed 4 bases and J 9 bases; nucleotides not matched to a gene: 8. CDR1 and CDR2 (germline): SGHRS, YFSETQ. CDR3 coding DNA: TGCGCCAGCAGCGGGTGGACTAGCGGGAGGGTTGTTGAGCAGTTCTTC. Translated: CASSGWTSGRVVEQFF.

The V call is TRBV7-2, the J call TRBJ1-2; maybe TRBD1 (5 bases). CDR3 length: 13 amino acids. Germline V lookup: CDR1 SGHTA, CDR2 FQGNSA. Deletions cut 5 bases from V and 8 bases from J, with 15 bases between. The CDR3 nucleotides are TGTGCCAGCAGCCCGGATCAGGGACGCGGCTACACCTTC. It translates to CASSPDQGRGYTF.

The CDR3 nucleotides are TGTGCCAGCAGTGAAGTTCAGCCCCAGCATTTT. As protein: CASSEVQPQHF. The chain combines TRBV6-1 with TRBJ1-5, with D hard to call. In germline, CDR1 is MNHNS, CDR2 SASEGT. This CDR3 is 11 amino acids long. The germline V and J ends were trimmed by 1 base and 6 bases, with 1 base remaining between them.

The V and J genes are TRBV29-1 and TRBJ2-7; a possible D gene is TRBD1 (5 bases). V lost 2 bases, J lost 5 bases, and 16 bases lay in between. Germline CDR1 reads SQVTM; CDR2 reads ANQGSEA. This CDR3 is built from 14 residues. Written as DNA, the CDR3 is TGCAGCGTTGAATTAGGCAGGGATGGGGACGAGCAGTACTTC. This encodes CSVELGRDGDEQYF.

The genes are TRBV24-1 and TRBJ2-1; 9 positions agree with TRBD1. CDR1 is KGHDR, CDR2 SFDVKD, per germline. V dropped 3 bases and J dropped 7; count of bases not matched to a gene: 6. CDR3 size: 15 residues. The CDR3 sequence: CATSDTGTGLNEQFF. The CDR3 nucleotides are TGTGCCACCAGTGATACCGGGACAGGGCTGAATGAGCAGTTCTTC.

V usage is TRBV3-1 (or the pseudogene TRBV3-2) and J usage is TRBJ1-6, with 10 bases matching TRBD1. CDR1 and CDR2 from the germline V gene are LGHDT and YNNKEL (reference sequence). V lost 4 bases, J lost 9 bases, and 3 bases stayed unmatched. This CDR3 is built from 14 residues. The CDR3 loop is CASSLRTGGSPLHF. The CDR3 DNA reads as TGTGCCAGCAGCCTTCGGACAGGGGGTTCACCCCTCCACTTT.

V usage is TRBV19 and J usage is TRBJ2-7; D not resolved. Germline V gene data show CDR1 as LNHDA and CDR2 as SQIVND (reference sequence). V shed 6 bases and J shed 0 bases, with 15 bases lying between them. This CDR3 is built from 15 residues. CDR3 in amino acids: CASSPDRAASYEQYF. For the CDR3, the DNA is TGTGCCAGTAGCCCAGATCGGGCCGCCTCCTACGAGCAGTACTTC. The entire variable domain, with the rest obtained from reference TRBV19 and TRBJ2-7, is as follows: DGGITQSPKYLFRKEGQNVTLSCEQNLNHDAMYWYRQDPGQGLRLIYYSQIVNDFQKGDIAEGYSVSREKKESFPLTVTSAQKNPTAFYLCASSPDRAASYEQYFGPGTRLTVT.

The chain employs TRBV3-1 (or the pseudogene TRBV3-2) and TRBJ2-7; 11 nucleotides line up with TRBD2. CDR3 length: 16 residues. Trimming took 4 bases from V and 3 from J; bases not matched to a gene: 8. CDR1 and CDR2 (germline): LGHDT, YNNKEL (reference sequence). CDR3 residues: CASSPRDSGRVYEQYF. CDR3 DNA: TGTGCCAGCAGCCCCCGCGATAGCGGGAGGGTCTACGAGCAGTACTTC.

CDR3 in DNA: TGTGCCAGCTCCCGGGCGTCAGGGGGCACTGAAGCTTTCTTT. Its protein is CASSRASGGTEAFF. The gene calls are TRBV6-5 and TRBJ1-1, with TRBD1 matching over 7 bases. The CDR3 extends over 14 amino acids. V shed 8 bases and J 4 bases; nucleotides not matched to a gene: 10. Germline V CDR1 and CDR2: MNHEY, SVGAGI.

The chain joins TRBV28 to TRBJ2-7, with 8 nucleotides matching TRBD1. CDR1 and CDR2 from the germline V gene are MDHEN and SYDVKM. The CDR3 consists of 14 residues. V lost 5 bases and J lost 2; bases outside the gene matches: 5. CDR3 amino acids: CASSEGQGPYEQYF. The CDR3 region has the DNA TGTGCCAGCAGTGAAGGACAGGGCCCCTACGAGCAGTACTTC.

Here the CDR3 reads CASSPGTGSNYGYTF. The CDR3 coding sequence is TGTGCCAGCAGCCCAGGGACAGGGTCTAACTATGGCTACACCTTC. The chain combines TRBV9 with TRBJ1-2; TRBD1 matches 9 bases. The CDR3 is made up of 15 amino acids. The trim removed 4 bases at V and 0 bases at J, leaving 4 bases unmatched. Germline lookup yields CDR1 SGDLS and CDR2 YYNGEE.

This clone was observed a handful of times. V gene TRBV6-4 combines with J gene TRBJ2-1; D possibly matches TRBD1 or TRBD2 (5 bases each). The germline gives CDR1 MRHNA, CDR2 SNTAGT. The length of the CDR3 is 16 residues. V was trimmed by 5 bases and J by 4 bases, leaving 18 bases between them. In DNA, the CDR3 is TGTGCCAGCAGTAGTCCGGGGATTCGACAGTACAATGAGCAGTTCTTC. Protein sequence: CASSSPGIRQYNEQFF.

The CDR3 sequence: CASSQDLTGVVYGYTF. CDR3 nucleotides: TGCGCCAGCAGCCAAGATCTCACAGGGGTTGTCTATGGCTACACCTTC. The chain uses TRBV4-3 and TRBJ1-2; TRBD1 aligns across 7 bases. The germline gives CDR1 LGHNA, CDR2 YSLEER. The CDR3 loop spans 16 amino acids. V lost 0 bases to trimming and J lost 4 bases; unmatched junction nucleotides: 8.

The chain employs TRBV5-8 and TRBJ2-1; 10 bases agree with TRBD2. CDR3 size: 15 residues. Trimming took 4 bases from V and 8 from J; bases not matched to a gene: 9. The germline V gene has CDR1 SGHTS and CDR2 YDEGEE. CDR3 sequence (DNA): TGTGCCAGCAGCCTGATGGCTAGCGGGAGTGATGAGCAGTTCTTC. This encodes CASSLMASGSDEQFF.

The chain is built from TRBV28 and TRBJ2-7, with a possible D match to TRBD2 (5 bases). Germline V gene sequence: CDR1 MDHEN, CDR2 SYDVKM. V dropped 6 bases and J dropped 3 bases, with 18 bases sitting between them. There are 15 residues in the CDR3. The CDR3 here is CASSGSGILLYEQYF. The CDR3 coding sequence is TGTGCCAGCAGCGGATCCGGGATCTTGCTCTACGAGCAGTACTTC. Full variable domain (outside the CDR3, taken from reference TRBV28 and TRBJ2-7): DVKVTQSSRYLVKRTGEKVFLECVQDMDHENMFWYRQDPGLGLRLIYFSYDVKMKEKGDIPEGYSVSREKKERFSLILESASTNQTSMYLCASSGSGILLYEQYFGPGTRLTVT.

This chain uses TRBV9 with TRBJ2-7, with TRBD2 matching over 8 bases. CDR1 and CDR2 from the germline V gene are SGDLS and YYNGEE. The CDR3 has 14 residues. The V segment lost 5 bases and the J segment 6 bases; nucleotides outside the gene matches: 10. The CDR3 protein is CASSERAGVIEQYF. The CDR3 DNA reads TGTGCCAGCAGTGAACGAGCGGGAGTAATCGAGCAGTACTTC.

This clone was found once. The chain joins TRBV29-1 to TRBJ1-1; a weak D match, TRBD1 (5 bases). Looked up from germline, CDR1 is SQVTM and CDR2 is ANQGSEA. Deletions cut 3 bases from V and 2 bases from J, with 10 bases between. The CDR3 sequence is 13 residues long. CDR3 in DNA: TGCAGCGTTGATAGACAGAAAAACACTGAAGCTTTCTTT. This codes for CSVDRQKNTEAFF.

The genes are TRBV29-1 and TRBJ2-3; unclear D gene. The CDR3 runs to 11 residues. CDR1 and CDR2 from the germline V gene are SQVTM and ANQGSEA. Trimming took 7 bases from V and 4 from J, leaving 9 bases between them. The CDR3 DNA is TGCAGCGCTGCCCACCCAGATACGCAGTATTTT. Translation: CSAAHPDTQYF.

This chain links TRBV11-3 with TRBJ2-3; 8 nucleotides line up with TRBD1. Germline V lookup: CDR1 SGHNT, CDR2 YENEEA. The CDR3 totals 15 residues. With V trimmed by 0 bases and J by 3 bases, 2 bases remained unmatched. This chain's CDR3 is CASSLEQGVTDTQYF. The CDR3 DNA reads TGTGCCAGCAGCTTAGAACAGGGGGTGACAGATACGCAGTATTTT.

The V and J genes are TRBV15 and TRBJ2-7, with 7 nucleotides matching TRBD1. There are 15 residues in the CDR3. V lost 5 bases to trimming and J lost 2 bases; unmatched junction nucleotides: 9. Germline loops: CDR1 LNHNV, CDR2 YYDKDF (reference sequence). The CDR3, as DNA: TGTGCCACCAGCGTGACAGGGTCCATGACCTACGAGCAGTACTTC. This sequence encodes CATSVTGSMTYEQYF.

The genes are TRBV6-2 or TRBV6-3 and TRBJ1-2; D is uncertain. CDR1 and CDR2 (germline): MNHEY, SVGEGT. This CDR3 is 13 amino acids long. Trimming took off 3 bases at V and 8 bases at J, with 13 bases between the two ends. The CDR3 reads CASSYFNRGGYTF. CDR3 coding DNA: TGTGCCAGCAGTTATTTCAATCGAGGGGGCTACACCTTC.

The DNA of the CDR3 is TGTGCCAGCAGCCCAACGACAGGGACCGGTTCACCCCTCCACTTT. Translation: CASSPTTGTGSPLHF. The chain employs TRBV7-2 and TRBJ1-6, with TRBD1 matching 7 bases. The germline gives CDR1 SGHTA, CDR2 FQGNSA. V lost 5 bases to trimming and J lost 9 bases; unmatched junction nucleotides: 10. The length of the CDR3 is 15 residues.